This T cell receptor beta chain emerged from a study of early stage breast cancer tumors. With 3 bases clipped from V and 0 bases from J, the junction kept 4 bases outside the gene matches. Looked up from germline, CDR1 is MNHNS and CDR2 is SASEGT. CDR3 length: 16 amino acids. Sequencing used immunoSEQ multiplex PCR; TCRdb keeps in-frame clones, though not all of them. The table lists 69,000 or so clones, around 80% of them singletons. The sequence came from a person aged 40-50 years with breast cancer. The chain couples TRBV6-1 to TRBJ2-1; 8 bases are a match to TRBD2. The sequencing sample was made of blood. CDR3 protein: CASSDTSGSSYNEQFF. CDR3 bases: TGTGCCAGCAGTGATACTAGCGGAAGCTCCTACAATGAGCAGTTCTTC.